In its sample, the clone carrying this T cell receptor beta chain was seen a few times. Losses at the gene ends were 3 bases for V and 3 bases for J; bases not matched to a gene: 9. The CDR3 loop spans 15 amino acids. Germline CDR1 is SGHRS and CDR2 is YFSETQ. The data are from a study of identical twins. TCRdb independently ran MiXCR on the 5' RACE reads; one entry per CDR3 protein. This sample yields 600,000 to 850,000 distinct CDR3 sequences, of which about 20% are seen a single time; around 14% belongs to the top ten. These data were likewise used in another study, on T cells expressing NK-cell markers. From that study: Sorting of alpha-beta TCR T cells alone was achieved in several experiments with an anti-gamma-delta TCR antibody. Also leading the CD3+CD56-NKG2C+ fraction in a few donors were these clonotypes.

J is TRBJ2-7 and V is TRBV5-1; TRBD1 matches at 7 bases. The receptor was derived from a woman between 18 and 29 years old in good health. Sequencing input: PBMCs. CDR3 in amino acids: CASSSGQPNLYEQYF. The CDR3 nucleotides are TGCGCCAGCAGCTCGGGACAGCCGAATCTCTACGAGCAGTACTTC. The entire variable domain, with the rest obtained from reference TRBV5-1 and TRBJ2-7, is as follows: KAGVTQTPRYLIKTRGQQVTLSCSPISGHRSVSWYQQTPGQGLQFLFEYFSETQRNKGNFPGRFSGRQFSNSRSEMNVSTLELGDSALYLCASSSGQPNLYEQYFGPGTRLTVT.